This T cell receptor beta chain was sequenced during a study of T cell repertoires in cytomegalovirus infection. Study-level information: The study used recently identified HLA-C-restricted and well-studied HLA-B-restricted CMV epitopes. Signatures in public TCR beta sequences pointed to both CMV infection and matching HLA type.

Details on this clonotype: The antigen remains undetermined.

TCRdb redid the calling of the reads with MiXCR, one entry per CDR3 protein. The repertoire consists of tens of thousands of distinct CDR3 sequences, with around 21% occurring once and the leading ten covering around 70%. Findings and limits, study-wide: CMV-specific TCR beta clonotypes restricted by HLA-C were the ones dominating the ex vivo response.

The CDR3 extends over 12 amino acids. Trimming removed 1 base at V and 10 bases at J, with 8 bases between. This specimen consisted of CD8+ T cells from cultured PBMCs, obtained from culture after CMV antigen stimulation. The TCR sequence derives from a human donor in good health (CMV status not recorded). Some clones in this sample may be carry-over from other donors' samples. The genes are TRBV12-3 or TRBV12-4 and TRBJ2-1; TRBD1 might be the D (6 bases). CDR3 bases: TGTGCCAGCAGTTTAGGAGGACAGGAGCAGTTCTTC. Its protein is CASSLGGQEQFF.